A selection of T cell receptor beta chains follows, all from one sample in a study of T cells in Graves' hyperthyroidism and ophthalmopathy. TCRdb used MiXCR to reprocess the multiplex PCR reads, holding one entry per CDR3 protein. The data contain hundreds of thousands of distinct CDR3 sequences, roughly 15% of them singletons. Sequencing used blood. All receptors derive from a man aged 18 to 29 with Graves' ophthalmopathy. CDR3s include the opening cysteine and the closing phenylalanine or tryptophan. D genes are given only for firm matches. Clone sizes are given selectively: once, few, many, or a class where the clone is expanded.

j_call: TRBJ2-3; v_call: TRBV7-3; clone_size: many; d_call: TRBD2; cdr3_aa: CASSLWRWTSELLDTQYF; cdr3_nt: TGTGCCAGCAGCTTATGGAGGTGGACTAGCGAGTTGTTAGATACGCAGTATTTT
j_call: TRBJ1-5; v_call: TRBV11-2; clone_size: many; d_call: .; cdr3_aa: CASSSGGQANQPQHF; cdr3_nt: TGTGCCAGCAGCTCTGGAGGACAAGCCAATCAGCCCCAGCATTTT
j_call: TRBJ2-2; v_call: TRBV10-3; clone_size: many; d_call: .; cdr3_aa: CAISDGGIGHTGELFF; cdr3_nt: TGTGCCATCAGTGACGGTGGGATTGGTCACACCGGGGAGCTGTTTTTT
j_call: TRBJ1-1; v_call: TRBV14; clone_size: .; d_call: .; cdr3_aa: CASSPIPGEAFF; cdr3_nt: TGTGCCAGCAGCCCAATCCCAGGTGAAGCTTTCTTT
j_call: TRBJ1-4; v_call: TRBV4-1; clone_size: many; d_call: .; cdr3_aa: CASSWGAKEKLFF; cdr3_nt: TGCGCCAGCAGCTGGGGTGCTAAGGAAAAACTGTTTTTT
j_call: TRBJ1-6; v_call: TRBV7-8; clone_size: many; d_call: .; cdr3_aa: CASRLPNSPLHF; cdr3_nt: TGTGCCAGCAGACTTCCTAATTCACCCCTCCACTTT
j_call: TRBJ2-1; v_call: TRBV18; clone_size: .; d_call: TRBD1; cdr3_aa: CASSQTTGSSYNEQFF; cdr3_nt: TGTGCCAGCTCACAAACGACAGGGAGCTCCTACAATGAGCAGTTCTTC
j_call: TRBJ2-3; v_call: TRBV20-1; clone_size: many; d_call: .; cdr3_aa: CSARDPSRDTDTQYF; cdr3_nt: TGCAGTGCTAGGGACCCTAGCCGCGACACAGATACGCAGTATTTT
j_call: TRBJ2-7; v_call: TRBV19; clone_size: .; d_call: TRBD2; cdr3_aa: CASSILAGVYEQYF; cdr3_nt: TGTGCCAGTAGTATTCTAGCGGGAGTCTACGAGCAGTACTTC
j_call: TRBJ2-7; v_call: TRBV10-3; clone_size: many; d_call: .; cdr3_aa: CAITNSYEQYF; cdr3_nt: TGTGCCATCACCAACTCCTACGAGCAGTACTTC
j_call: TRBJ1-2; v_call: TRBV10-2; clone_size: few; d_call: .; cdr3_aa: CASSDLGTGGCTF; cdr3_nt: TGCGCCAGCAGTGACTTGGGGACGGGAGGATGCACCTTC
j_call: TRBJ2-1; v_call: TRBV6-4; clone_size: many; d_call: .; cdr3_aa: CASSDIPANEQFF; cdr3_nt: TGTGCCAGCAGTGACATTCCGGCGAATGAGCAGTTCTTC
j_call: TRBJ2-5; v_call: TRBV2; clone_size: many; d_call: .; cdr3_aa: CASSPRWESETQYF; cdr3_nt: TGTGCCAGCAGTCCCCGGTGGGAGTCGGAGACCCAGTACTTC
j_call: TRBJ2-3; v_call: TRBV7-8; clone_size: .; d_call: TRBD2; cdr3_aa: CASSSGEAGGPGTDTQYF; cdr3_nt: TGTGCCAGCAGCTCCGGTGAAGCGGGGGGGCCGGGGACAGATACGCAGTATTTT
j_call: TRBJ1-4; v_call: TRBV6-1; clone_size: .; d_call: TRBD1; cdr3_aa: CASSERQGATLGEKLFF; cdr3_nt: TGTGCCAGCAGTGAAAGGCAGGGGGCTACCTTGGGCGAAAAACTGTTTTTT
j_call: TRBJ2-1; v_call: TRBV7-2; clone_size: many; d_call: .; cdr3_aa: CASSLGGDNYNEQFF; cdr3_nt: TGTGCCAGCAGCTTAGGCGGGGACAACTACAATGAGCAGTTCTTC
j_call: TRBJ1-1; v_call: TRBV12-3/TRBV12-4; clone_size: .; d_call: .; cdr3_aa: CASSLSQGGLVPEAFF; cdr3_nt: TGTGCCAGCAGTTTATCACAGGGTGGGCTTGTCCCTGAAGCTTTCTTT
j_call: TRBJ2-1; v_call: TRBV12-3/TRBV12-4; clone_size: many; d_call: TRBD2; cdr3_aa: CASTPSASGIRYNEQFF; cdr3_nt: TGTGCCAGCACCCCCTCGGCTAGCGGGATCCGATACAATGAGCAGTTCTTC
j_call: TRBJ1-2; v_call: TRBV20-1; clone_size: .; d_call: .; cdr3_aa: CSASFAASGGYTF; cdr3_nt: TGCAGTGCTAGTTTTGCAGCTTCCGGCGGCTACACCTTC
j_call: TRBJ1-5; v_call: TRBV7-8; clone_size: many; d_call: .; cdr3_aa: CASSLDGPGANQPQHF; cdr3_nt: TGTGCCAGCAGCTTAGATGGGCCAGGAGCCAATCAGCCCCAGCATTTT
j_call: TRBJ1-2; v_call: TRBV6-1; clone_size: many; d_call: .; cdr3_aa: CASSEGNNYGYTF; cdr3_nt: TGTGCCAGCAGCGAGGGGAATAACTATGGCTACACCTTC
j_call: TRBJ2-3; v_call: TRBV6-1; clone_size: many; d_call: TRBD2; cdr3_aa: CASRGGSQIDTQYF; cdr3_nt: TGTGCCAGCAGAGGCGGGAGCCAGATAGATACGCAGTATTTT
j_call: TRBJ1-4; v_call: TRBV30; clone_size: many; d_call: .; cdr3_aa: CAWSPSGRPEKLFF; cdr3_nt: TGTGCCTGGAGTCCGTCGGGAAGACCAGAAAAACTGTTTTTT
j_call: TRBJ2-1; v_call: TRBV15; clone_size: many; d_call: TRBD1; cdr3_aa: CATSRETGGAVNEQFF; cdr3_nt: TGTGCCACCAGCAGGGAAACAGGGGGCGCGGTGAATGAGCAGTTCTTC